This T cell receptor (beta chain) originates from a study of blood T cells in healthy people across ages. Study results and caveats: TCR beta diversity, measured per million T cells, fell in a roughly linear way with age. When one million T cells were used, diversity estimates were thought to be underestimates.

The authors drew about 10 milliliters of peripheral blood from each donor. With a J-beta primer mix and a sample-barcoded 5' primer, a second PCR ran about 7 to 12 cycles. From the 5' RACE reads, TCRdb called clonotypes with MiXCR, one entry per CDR3 protein. The sample lists 650,000 to 950,000 distinct CDR3 sequences; around 43% were seen once. This clonotype showed up just a few times. The antigen is undetermined. The germline V and J ends were trimmed by 7 bases and 9 bases, with 16 bases remaining between them. Looked up from germline, CDR1 is MNHNS and CDR2 is SASEGT. CDR3 size: 13 residues. The sequenced sample consisted of blood. The sequence was collected from a man in his 60s in good health. The J gene is TRBJ1-5, the V gene TRBV6-1; TRBD1 is a possible D gene (5 bases). For the CDR3, the DNA is TGTGCCAGCACGCGGTGGGCTCAGGGGCCCCAGCATTTT. Its translation is CASTRWAQGPQHF.